This note documents a single TCR beta chain sequence. The data stem from a study of OX40 agonist ivuxolimab in advanced cancers. Generated by immunoSEQ multiplex PCR, the TCRdb table keeps only in-frame clones and is missing some. The table records tens of thousands of clones, around nine tenths of them present only once. The germline gives CDR1 MDHEN, CDR2 SYDVKM. V was pared by 5 bases and J by 8 bases, with 7 bases between. This CDR3 is built from 11 residues. The V gene is TRBV28, the J gene TRBJ2-1, with D uncertain. Specimen: CD4+ or CD8+ T cells sorted from blood, collected in a trial of the OX40 agonist ivuxolimab. The sequence came from an adult with an advanced solid tumor such as melanoma, head and neck, liver or kidney cancer. The CDR3 coding sequence is TGTGCCAGCAGTAGTACGCATGAGCAGTTCTTC. Translation gives CASSSTHEQFF.